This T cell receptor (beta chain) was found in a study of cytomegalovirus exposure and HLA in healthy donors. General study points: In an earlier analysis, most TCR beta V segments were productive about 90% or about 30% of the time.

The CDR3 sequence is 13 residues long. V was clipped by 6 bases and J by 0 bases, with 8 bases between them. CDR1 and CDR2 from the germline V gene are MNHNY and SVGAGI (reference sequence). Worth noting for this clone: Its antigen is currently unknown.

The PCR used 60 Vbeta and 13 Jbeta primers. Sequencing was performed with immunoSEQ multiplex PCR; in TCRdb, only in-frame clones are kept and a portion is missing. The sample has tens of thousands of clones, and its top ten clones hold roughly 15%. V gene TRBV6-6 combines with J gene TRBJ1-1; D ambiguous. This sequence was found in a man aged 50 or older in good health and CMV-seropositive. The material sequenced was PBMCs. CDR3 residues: CASSLIMNTEAFF. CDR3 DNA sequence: TGTGCCAGCAGCCTAATAATGAACACTGAAGCTTTCTTT.